This note documents a single T cell receptor beta chain sequence. The sample comes from a study of T cell changes during pregnancy in multiple sclerosis. The CDR3 totals 12 residues. V trimming: 8 bases; J trimming: 4 bases; junction bases outside the gene matches: 3. CDR1 and CDR2 (germline): MNHEY, SMNVEV (reference sequence). Data came from immunoSEQ multiplex PCR; TCRdb stores just in-frame clones and leaves some out. The sample has 55,000 to 70,000 clones; 85% to 95% are singletons. The clonotype was recovered from a female donor in good health, enrolled as a control in a pregnancy study. The source material was CD8+ T cells from peripheral blood mononuclear cells, sampled in the third trimester of pregnancy. The chain uses TRBV27 and TRBJ1-1; 8 nucleotides agree with TRBD1. The CDR3, as DNA: TGTGCCAGCGGAACAGGGGGCACTGAAGCTTTCTTT. Translating gives CASGTGGTEAFF.